The TCR beta chain under discussion was sequenced for a study of T cells in tumors after PD-1 blockade. Generated by immunoSEQ multiplex PCR, the TCRdb table keeps only in-frame clones and is missing some. The repertoire consists of just under 65,000 clones, with less than 85% occurring once and the leading ten covering roughly 4.7%. By sample share, this clone is medium-sized (0.01 to 0.1%). The CDR3 extends over 15 amino acids. The V gene end was trimmed by 4 bases and the J gene end by 0 bases; junction bases not matched to a gene: 6. Germline CDR1 and CDR2: SGHRS and YFSETQ. The chain recombines TRBV5-1 with TRBJ1-1; 7 nucleotides line up with TRBD1. Sequenced material: PBMCs, taken after anti-PD-1 treatment. This receptor was identified in a human donor with basal cell carcinoma. CDR3 loop: CASSQPQGMNTEAFF. The CDR3 DNA reads as TGCGCCAGCAGCCAACCACAGGGGATGAACACTGAAGCTTTCTTT.